This T cell receptor beta chain was retrieved from a study of T-cell memory formation after mild COVID-19 (dated by TCRdb to the early 2020s). Study-wide context: Most TCR sequence clusters were specific to one of the two donors. Longitudinal TCRalpha and TCRbeta repertoire sequencing tracked T-cell clones expanding and contracting after mild COVID-19 in a couple of donors. The cohort comprised two young, previously healthy adult volunteers, one female and one male. The study at large found these results: Some responding clones were found in pre-infection memory, which suggests that pre-existing cross-reactive memory T cells took part in the SARS-CoV-2 response. The study covered only a couple of mild cases, and larger cohorts including severe cases with pre-infection samples were considered necessary. Contracting CD4+ clones were located mainly in the CM and EM memory subsets, whereas CD8+ clones were found to be enriched in EMRA. The second-wave clones that peaked on day 37 were not confirmed to be SARS-CoV-2 specific. From day 15 to 85, contracting clones showed balanced CD4/CD8 phenotypes, whereas a second wave of clones that expanded from day 15 to 37 leaned towards CD4+.

Taken from cysteine to phenylalanine, the CDR3 has 12 residues. Only the CDR3 DNA is retained, 36 bases long and in frame from the first base. Relative to germline, V is 4 bases shorter and J is 3 bases shorter, with 7 bases between their ends. The germline V gene (reference sequence) specifies SEHNR as CDR1 and FQNEAQ as CDR2. This clonotype was observed a handful of times. The antigen this receptor binds is unknown. Base-call qualities are not available, and no considerably larger clone is one nucleotide away. Ficoll-Paque density gradient centrifugation was used to isolate PBMCs. The listed sequencing device is Illumina NovaSeq 6000. cDNA libraries for TCRalpha and TCRbeta were prepared by 5'RACE using constant-segment primers, with sample barcodes and unique molecular identifiers added. Trizol reagent was used to extract RNA from every sample. Libraries were amplified in two PCR steps, with a second sample barcode and Illumina TruSeq adapters added in the second step. Sequencing of the libraries was done on an Illumina NovaSeq, producing 2 x 150 bp paired-end reads. In the original analysis: Reads were demultiplexed and collapsed into UMI-guided consensus sequences with migec v1.2.7. Using mixcr v2.1.11, the UMI consensuses were aligned to TRA and TRB V and J templates and assembled into clonotypes. A clonotype was counted as expanded or contracted only when both edgeR and NoisET called the clonotype significant, with the noise models trained on biological replicates. For edgeR calls, a false discovery rate-adjusted p below 0.01 and a log2 fold-change threshold of 1 were applied. As an exploratory analysis of dynamics, PCA with hierarchical clustering was applied to max-normalized trajectories of the 1000 most abundant clonotypes. Separately sequenced CD4+ and CD8+ repertoires were used to assign a CD4 or CD8 phenotype to each responding clone. The public reads were run again by TCRdb, first through fastp at Q25 and then through MiXCR, and only productive beta chains were kept. Under each unique CDR3 protein, matching rows form one entry showing the most common genes and DNA. TCRdb assigned the V and J calls; the authors' analysis was not used. This sample holds fewer than 700,000 distinct CDR3 sequences; under 20% were observed only once. 12% of the sample comes from the top ten.

The V and J segments used are TRBV7-9 and TRBJ2-7; a confident D gene designation cannot be given. This TCR came from an adult woman who had mild COVID-19 (a few samples of this study predate the infection). The sample titles of this study are shuffled in the database, so cell type and time point are left out; the donor was told from shared clones. The material sequenced was PBMCs or a T cell subset sorted from them (not recorded which). The CDR3 corresponds to CASSSYNYEQYF. The nucleotide sequence is TGTGCCAGCAGCTCCTACAACTACGAGCAGTACTTC. With the rest looked up from the reference TRBV7-9 and TRBJ2-7 genes rather than sequenced, the full variable domain is DTGVSQNPRHKITKRGQNVTFRCDPISEHNRLYWYRQTLGQGPEFLTYFQNEAQLEKSRLLSDRFSAERPKGSFSTLEIQRTEQGDSAMYLCASSSYNYEQYFGPGTRLTVT.